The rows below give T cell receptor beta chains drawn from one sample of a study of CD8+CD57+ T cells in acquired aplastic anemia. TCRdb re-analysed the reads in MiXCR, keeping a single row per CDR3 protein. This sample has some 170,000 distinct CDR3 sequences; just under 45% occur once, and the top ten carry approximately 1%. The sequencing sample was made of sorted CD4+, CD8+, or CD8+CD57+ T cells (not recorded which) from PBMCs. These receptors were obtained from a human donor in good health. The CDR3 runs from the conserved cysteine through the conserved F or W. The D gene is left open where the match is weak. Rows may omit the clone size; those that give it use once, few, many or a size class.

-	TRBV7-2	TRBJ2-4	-	CASSWAVSGNIQYF	TGTGCCAGCAGCTGGGCCGTTTCGGGAAACATTCAGTACTTC
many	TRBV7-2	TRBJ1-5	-	CASSLARGQPQHF	TGTGCCAGCAGCTTAGCCAGGGGTCAGCCCCAGCATTTT
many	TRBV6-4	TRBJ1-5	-	CASRAPRPPGLHQPQHF	TGTGCCAGCAGAGCCCCGAGACCGCCAGGGCTACATCAGCCCCAGCATTTT
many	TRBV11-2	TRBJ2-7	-	CASSFWGEGRYEQYF	TGTGCCAGCAGCTTCTGGGGAGAGGGCCGTTACGAGCAGTACTTC
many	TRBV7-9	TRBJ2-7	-	CASSSRGEPQRLYEQYF	TGTGCCAGCAGCTCGAGGGGAGAACCCCAGCGCCTCTACGAGCAGTACTTC
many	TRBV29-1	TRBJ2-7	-	CSVEGGTSYEQYF	TGCAGCGTTGAAGGGGGTACCTCCTACGAGCAGTACTTC
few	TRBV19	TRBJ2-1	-	CASSMAGSGYYEQFF	TGTGCCAGTAGTATGGCAGGGAGTGGTTACTATGAGCAGTTCTTC
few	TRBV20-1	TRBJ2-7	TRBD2	CSAPGRSSYEQYF	TGCAGTGCTCCCGGGAGGAGCTCCTACGAGCAGTACTTC
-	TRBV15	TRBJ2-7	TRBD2	CAASSGSSYEQYF	TGTGCCGCCAGCAGCGGGAGCTCCTACGAGCAGTACTTC
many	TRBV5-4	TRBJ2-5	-	CASSWDSRLGGTQYF	TGTGCCAGCAGTTGGGACTCTCGCTTAGGGGGGACCCAGTACTTC
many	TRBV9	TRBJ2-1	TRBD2	CASSPGLAVPNEQFF	TGTGCCAGCAGTCCCGGACTAGCGGTCCCCAATGAGCAGTTCTTC
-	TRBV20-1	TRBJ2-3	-	CSLRGSTDTQYF	TGCAGCCTGAGGGGCAGCACAGATACGCAGTATTTT
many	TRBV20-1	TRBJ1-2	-	CSARDRGGRGYTF	TGCAGTGCTAGAGATCGGGGGGGAAGAGGCTACACCTTC
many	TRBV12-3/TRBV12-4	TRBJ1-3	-	CASSAPGQIGNTIYF	TGTGCCAGCAGTGCCCCGGGACAAATTGGAAACACCATATATTTT
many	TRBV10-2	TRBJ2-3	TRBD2	CASSEIPGLAGDTDTQYF	TGCGCCAGCAGTGAGATACCGGGACTAGCGGGAGATACAGATACGCAGTATTTT
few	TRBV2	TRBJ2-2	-	CASRIQGNTEELLF	TGTGCCAGCAGGATTCAGGGAAACACCGAGGAGCTGCTTTTT